This passage covers 26 T cell receptor beta chains from one sample sequenced in a study of T cells in narcolepsy. Here immunoSEQ multiplex PCR was the method, and the copy in TCRdb shows in-frame clones only, minus some. The table has about 25,000 clones, roughly four fifths seen once. Sequences were obtained from CD45RA- memory CD4+ T cells from PBMCs. The receptors originated from a human donor with narcolepsy.

This rearrangement joins TRBV19 to TRBJ2-7; 8 nucleotides line up with TRBD2. Germline CDR1 LNHDA, CDR2 SQIVND (reference sequence). This CDR3 spans 14 amino acids. The ends lost 3 bases at V and 4 bases at J; junction bases unmatched: 5. CDR3 region: CASSITSGGYEQYF. CDR3 DNA: TGTGCCAGTAGTATCACCAGCGGGGGATACGAGCAGTACTTC.

V and J are TRBV4-3 and TRBJ1-2; D not certain. Germline CDR1 LGHNA, CDR2 YSLEER. The CDR3 extends over 14 amino acids. V was pared by 3 bases and J by 10 bases, with 18 bases between. The CDR3 nucleotides read TGCGCCAGCAGCCAGACGCAGGTGGCCTCTTCCTACACCTTC. It is translated as CASSQTQVASSYTF.

This chain links TRBV27 with TRBJ1-6; D gene ambiguous. In germline, CDR1 is MNHEY, CDR2 SMNVEV (reference sequence). The CDR3 covers 16 residues. Trimming took off 4 bases at V and 9 bases at J, with 19 bases between the two ends. The CDR3: CASSYVAGRAGSPLHF. The CDR3 bases are TGTGCCAGCAGTTACGTGGCCGGGAGGGCGGGTTCACCCCTCCACTTT.

The chain combines TRBV5-8 with TRBJ2-5; 8 bases fit TRBD2. V was clipped by 1 base and J by 2 bases; unmatched bases: 4. The CDR3 runs to 15 residues. Germline CDR1 reads SGHTS; CDR2 reads YDEGEE. The CDR3: CASSLTSGLQETQYF. CDR3 nucleotide sequence: TGTGCCAGCAGCTTGACTAGCGGATTACAAGAGACCCAGTACTTC.

The gene calls are TRBV19 and TRBJ1-2; D is possibly TRBD1 (6 bases). The germline V and J ends were trimmed by 6 bases and 5 bases, with 25 bases remaining between them. The CDR3 spans 17 residues. From germline, CDR1 is LNHDA and CDR2 SQIVND (reference sequence). The CDR3 sequence is CASRNPGGAQGTYGYTF. The CDR3 coding sequence is TGTGCCAGTAGAAACCCGGGGGGGGCCCAGGGGACATATGGCTACACCTTC.

This clone was seen only once. The chain is built from TRBV30 and TRBJ1-2; 7 nucleotides align to TRBD1. This CDR3 is 21 amino acids long. The trim removed 5 bases at V and 8 bases at J, leaving 35 bases unmatched. Germline lookup yields CDR1 GTSNPN and CDR2 SVGIG (reference sequence). The CDR3: CAWWANFDRAKLNGYVRGYTF. CDR3 bases: TGTGCCTGGTGGGCCAATTTCGACAGGGCGAAGTTAAATGGTTATGTTCGGGGCTACACCTTC.

The chain couples TRBV2 to TRBJ2-7; 7 positions match TRBD1. The germline V gene has CDR1 SNHLY and CDR2 FYNNEI. There are 15 residues in the CDR3. V gave up 7 bases and J gave up 4 bases; unmatched junction bases: 13. The CDR3 region is CASNRQGGISYEQYF. The CDR3 region has the DNA TGTGCCAGCAACCGACAGGGTGGGATTTCGTACGAGCAGTACTTC. Based on the CDR3 plus reference TRBV2 and TRBJ2-7, the full variable domain is EPEVTQTPSHQVTQMGQEVILRCVPISNHLYFYWYRQILGQKVEFLVSFYNNEISEKSEIFDDQFSVERPDGSNFTLKIRSTKLEDSAMYFCASNRQGGISYEQYFGPGTRLTVT.

V and J are TRBV9 and TRBJ1-6; D ambiguous. V was clipped by 1 base and J by 8 bases, with 10 bases between them. CDR1 is SGDLS and CDR2 is YYNGEE in the germline V gene. The CDR3 runs to 14 residues. The CDR3 DNA follows: TGTGCCAGCAGCGTAAGGGCTATTGATTCACCCCTCCACTTT. It yields the protein CASSVRAIDSPLHF.

Turning to this clone: One end of the junction fails to match germline, which may point to a read error. The V and J genes are TRBV6-5 and TRBJ1-4, with D possibly matching TRBD1 (5 bases). This CDR3 has 15 residues. CDR1 and CDR2 from the germline V gene are MNHEY and SVGAGI. In DNA form, the CDR3 reads TGTGCCAGCTTCCCGAGGGAGGGGTTTAATTTTTTCCCCAGTTTT. This sequence encodes CASFPREGFNFFPSF.

The chain employs TRBV6-6 and TRBJ2-1, with TRBD2 matching over 8 bases. Germline V gene lookup returns CDR1 MNHNY and CDR2 SVGAGI (reference sequence). V lost 6 bases to trimming and J lost 4 bases; unmatched junction nucleotides: 8. CDR3 size: 15 residues. The CDR3 DNA sequence: TGTGCCAGCAGACGTACTAGCGGCCTATACAATGAGCAGTTCTTC. Translation: CASRRTSGLYNEQFF.

CDR3 coding DNA: TGTGCCAGCAGCTTTCGGGGACCCCATAGCAATCAGCCCCAGCATTTT. It specifies CASSFRGPHSNQPQHF. V gene TRBV5-6 combines with J gene TRBJ1-5; D possibly corresponds to TRBD1 (5 bases). V dropped 2 bases and J dropped 0 bases, with 12 bases sitting between them. This CDR3 is built from 16 residues. CDR1 SGHDT and CDR2 YYEEEE come from the germline V gene.

V is TRBV7-8 and J is TRBJ2-6; possibly TRBD2 for D (5 bases). The CDR3 extends over 16 amino acids. Germline V CDR1 and CDR2: SGHVS, FQNEAQ. Trimming left V 5 bases short and J 1 base short, with 12 bases between. CDR3 nucleotide sequence: TGTGCCAGCAGCCCAACCCGGGGTTCTGGGGCCAACGTCCTGACTTTC. This translates into CASSPTRGSGANVLTF. Complete variable domain (other parts from reference TRBV7-8 and TRBJ2-6): GAGVSQSPRYKVAKRGQDVALRCDPISGHVSLFWYQQALGQGPEFLTYFQNEAQLDKSGLPSDRFFAERPEGSVSTLKIQRTQQEDSAVYLCASSPTRGSGANVLTFGAGSRLTVL.

This CDR3 is CASSLVSGNYYEQYF. In nucleotides, the CDR3 is TGCGCCAGCAGCTTGGTTTCAGGGAATTATTACGAGCAGTACTTC. V and J are TRBV5-1 and TRBJ2-7; D is possibly TRBD1 (5 bases). Trimming cost V 0 bases and J 4 bases, with 14 bases left between them. This CDR3 contains 15 residues. CDR1 SGHRS and CDR2 YFSETQ come from the germline V gene.

The chain joins TRBV2 to TRBJ1-1; the D gene is possibly TRBD1 (5 bases). The CDR3 covers 15 residues. CDR1 SNHLY and CDR2 FYNNEI come from the germline V gene. V lost 6 bases, J lost 2 bases, and 16 bases lay in between. The CDR3 spells CASRIGHTVNTEAFF. CDR3 sequence (DNA): TGTGCCAGCAGGATAGGACACACAGTTAACACTGAAGCTTTCTTT. Full variable domain (outside the CDR3, taken from reference TRBV2 and TRBJ1-1): EPEVTQTPSHQVTQMGQEVILRCVPISNHLYFYWYRQILGQKVEFLVSFYNNEISEKSEIFDDQFSVERPDGSNFTLKIRSTKLEDSAMYFCASRIGHTVNTEAFFGQGTRLTVV.

The genes are TRBV29-1 and TRBJ2-7, with TRBD1 as a possible D gene (5 bases). CDR3 length: 13 amino acids. V lost 3 bases, J lost 1 base, and 10 bases lay in between. The V gene's germline CDR1 is SQVTM and CDR2 ANQGSEA. The CDR3 sequence is CSVEETASYEQYF. Written as DNA, the CDR3 is TGCAGCGTTGAGGAGACAGCTTCCTACGAGCAGTACTTC.

This sequence joins TRBV9 and TRBJ2-1; the match to TRBD1 covers 8 bases. Trimming took 4 bases from V and 8 from J; bases not matched to a gene: 8. The CDR3 runs 14 residues. CDR1 is SGDLS, CDR2 YYNGEE, per germline. CDR3 residues: CASSPLAGGDEQFF. The DNA of the CDR3 is TGTGCCAGCAGCCCCCTCGCAGGGGGCGATGAGCAGTTCTTC.

The chain joins TRBV27 to TRBJ2-3; D is perhaps TRBD1 (6 bases). This CDR3 is 14 amino acids long. V was shortened by 3 bases and J by 3 bases, with 10 bases between the two germline ends. Germline V gene sequence: CDR1 MNHEY, CDR2 SMNVEV (reference sequence). CDR3 DNA: TGTGCCAGCAGTTTCGTAGGGGGTACAGATACGCAGTATTTT. Its protein product is CASSFVGGTDTQYF.

This clone has more than one count but fewer than ten. This chain's CDR3 is CASSLDGTSTDTQYF. For the CDR3, the DNA is TGTGCCAGCAGCTTAGATGGGACTAGTACAGATACGCAGTATTTT. This rearrangement joins TRBV11-2 to TRBJ2-3; the match to TRBD2 covers 8 bases. The CDR3 contains 15 residues. V dropped 0 bases and J dropped 3; count of bases not matched to a gene: 2. Germline CDR1 reads SGHAT; CDR2 reads FQNNGV.

The rearrangement uses TRBV5-4 and TRBJ2-6, with D uncertain. V was pared by 4 bases and J by 3 bases, with 14 bases between. This CDR3 comprises 16 residues. The germline V gene encodes CDR1 SGHNT and CDR2 YYREEE (reference sequence). The CDR3 bases are TGTGCCAGCAGCACCAACACGGTCGTTGGGGCCAACGTCCTGACTTTC. It codes for CASSTNTVVGANVLTF.

This clone appeared once. This chain connects TRBV7-3 to TRBJ2-5; D is possibly TRBD1 (6 bases). The ends were cut back, 5 bases at V and 1 base at J, with 8 bases in the middle. Germline assignment: CDR1 SGHTA and CDR2 FQGTGA. This CDR3 is 13 amino acids long. The CDR3 DNA is TGTGCCAGCAGCCGACAGGCCCAAGAGACCCAGTACTTC. Translated: CASSRQAQETQYF.

The chain joins TRBV5-6 to TRBJ2-7; 9 bases align to TRBD1. Germline CDR1 and CDR2: SGHDT and YYEEEE. With V trimmed by 2 bases and J by 4 bases, 7 bases remained unmatched. The CDR3 runs 15 residues. CDR3 nucleotides: TGTGCCAGCAGCTTCCCCGGGACAGGGTCTTACGAGCAGTACTTC. Amino acid sequence: CASSFPGTGSYEQYF.

This clone was seen just once. The chain has TRBV6-5 and TRBJ2-5, with a possible D match to TRBD2 (6 bases). Between the trimmed V and J ends, which lost 8 bases and 1 base, there was a span of 8 bases. This CDR3 comprises 12 residues. Per germline, CDR1 MNHEY and CDR2 SVGAGI. The chain's CDR3 is CASRETQETQYF. CDR3 nucleotide sequence: TGTGCCAGCCGGGAGACCCAAGAGACCCAGTACTTC.

The chain has TRBV10-3 and TRBJ2-7; maybe TRBD1 (6 bases). CDR3 length: 14 amino acids. Germline CDR1 ENHRY, CDR2 SYGVKD. V dropped 10 bases and J dropped 1 base, with 17 bases sitting between them. As DNA, the CDR3 is TGTGCCAGTACACCAGGGGTGTTATCCTACGAGCAGTACTTC. As protein: CASTPGVLSYEQYF.

This clone was seen more than once but under ten times. V is TRBV4-1 and J is TRBJ2-7, with D perhaps matching TRBD2 (7 bases). This CDR3 contains 14 residues. Between the trimmed V and J ends, which lost 2 bases and 1 base, there was a span of 9 bases. Germline CDR1 is MGHRA and CDR2 is YSYEKL. In DNA form, the CDR3 reads TGCGCCAGCAGCCAAAGGGGGGGGTCCTACGAGCAGTACTTC. The encoded protein is CASSQRGGSYEQYF.

The chain carries TRBV13 and TRBJ1-1; possibly TRBD1 for D (6 bases). CDR1 and CDR2 from the germline V gene are PRHDT and FYEKMQ (reference sequence). V was shortened by 3 bases and J by 4 bases, with 9 bases between the two germline ends. CDR3 length equals 13 residues. The CDR3 region has the DNA TGTGCCAGCAGCTTTACAGGGTTCACTGAAGCTTTCTTT. This encodes CASSFTGFTEAFF.

V and J are TRBV18 and TRBJ1-1, with a weak D call TRBD1 (6 bases). Trimming removed 4 bases at V and 4 bases at J, with 10 bases between. The CDR3 length is 13 residues. CDR1 and CDR2 (germline): KGHSH, LQKENI. The CDR3 sequence: CASSLQGSTEAFF. The CDR3 DNA sequence: TGTGCCAGCTCACTTCAGGGGAGCACTGAAGCTTTCTTT.